The entry that follows covers one T cell receptor beta chain sequence. Its antigen remains unknown. Of the isolated RNA, all was reverse transcribed, and so the sequenced material was expressed TCRB transcripts. Each sample of naive, central memory or regulatory T cells had, on average, about 3.6 million reads. The assay was immunoSEQ multiplex PCR, and TCRdb's table has in-frame clones only and misses some. The sample yields under 400,000 clones, around 13% seen once. This sample stems from a study of beta chain features in type 1 diabetes. For the study at large: Healthy donors and patients showed comparable age, gender and cell yields.

Study observations and caveats: cDNA-based reads could over-represent cells with high TCR expression. The study found moderately but significantly shorter TCRB CDR3s in all four CD4+ subsets of Type 1 diabetes patients.

CDR1 and CDR2 (germline): LGHNA, YSLEER. CDR3 size: 16 residues. Trimming shortened V by 0 bases and J by 9 bases, and 15 bases separated the two germline ends. Sequenced: central memory CD4+ T cells from blood. V and J are TRBV4-3 and TRBJ1-6; no reliable D call. This receptor was obtained from a man under 40 in good health. CDR3 loop: CASSQDMSGSGSPLHF. Written as DNA, the CDR3 is TGCGCCAGCAGCCAAGATATGTCGGGAAGTGGTTCACCCCTCCACTTT.